These 25 T cell receptor beta chains originate from one sample sequenced in a study of T-cell memory formation after mild COVID-19 (dated by TCRdb to the early 2020s). Library construction relied on 5' RACE. The sequencer listed for this sample is Illumina NovaSeq 6000. The raw public data were reprocessed by TCRdb itself: fastp quality trimming at Q25, MiXCR clonotype calling, in-frame beta chains only. When rows share a CDR3 protein, they turn into one entry using the most common DNA and genes. The sample table shows over 500,000 distinct CDR3 sequences, and around 16% are seen once. The ten largest make up approximately 8.1% of the sample. The sample taken for sequencing was PBMCs or a T cell subset sorted from them (not recorded which). These receptors came from an adult woman who had mild COVID-19 (a few samples of this study predate the infection). The sample titles of this study are shuffled in the database, so cell type and time point are left out; the donor was told from shared clones.

This chain connects TRBV19 to TRBJ2-7; 7 bases are a match to TRBD1. Germline-derived CDR1 and CDR2 are LNHDA and SQIVND (reference sequence). Trimming cost V 6 bases and J 0 bases; bases outside gene matches: 5. This CDR3 has 14 residues. CDR3: CASRPRTGSYEQYF. DNA for the CDR3: TGTGCCAGTAGACCTAGGACAGGCTCCTACGAGCAGTACTTC.

This clonotype was counted between two and nine times. The chain carries TRBV28 and TRBJ1-2; D is uncertain. V was cut by 5 bases and J by 0 bases, with 13 bases left in between. This CDR3 spans 15 amino acids. Germline-derived CDR1 and CDR2 are MDHEN and SYDVKM. CDR3 amino acids: CASSPLARTNYGYTF. The CDR3, as DNA: TGTGCCAGCAGTCCCTTGGCCAGAACTAACTATGGCTACACCTTC.

This clonotype was found many times. V usage is TRBV7-9 and J usage is TRBJ2-2; maybe TRBD2 (5 bases). CDR1 SEHNR and CDR2 FQNEAQ come from the germline V gene (reference sequence). This CDR3 has 17 amino acids. V shed 1 base and J shed 5 bases, with 17 bases lying between them. The CDR3 DNA is TGTGCCAGCAGCTTAGGAGGGAGTCTAGCCCAGACCGGGGAGCTGTTTTTT. Its protein product is CASSLGGSLAQTGELFF.

V gene TRBV15 combines with J gene TRBJ1-2, with D perhaps TRBD1 (6 bases). V lost 5 bases and J lost 4, with 29 bases in between. The CDR3 length is 19 residues. Germline assignment: CDR1 LNHNV and CDR2 YYDKDF (reference sequence). The CDR3 sequence: CATSDRLGERGPRGYGYTF. The CDR3, as DNA: TGTGCCACCAGCGACAGACTCGGGGAACGGGGGCCCCGGGGCTATGGCTACACCTTC. Variable domain in full (rest from reference TRBV15 and TRBJ1-2): DAMVIQNPRYQVTQFGKPVTLSCSQTLNHNVMYWYQQKSSQAPKLLFHYYDKDFNNEADTPDNFQSRRPNTSFCFLDIRSPGLGDTAMYLCATSDRLGERGPRGYGYTFGSGTRLTVV.

This sequence joins TRBV7-9 and TRBJ2-1; 10 bases agree with TRBD2. After removal of 5 bases from V and 9 bases from J, the junction contained 19 bases not matched to a gene. This CDR3 spans 18 amino acids. Germline CDR1 SEHNR, CDR2 FQNEAQ (reference sequence). The CDR3 nucleotides are TGTGCCAGCAGCCCGGGCCCCCTAGCGGGAGTTTATTCGGGTGAGCAGTTCTTC. Translating gives CASSPGPLAGVYSGEQFF.

The chain combines TRBV12-3 or TRBV12-4 with TRBJ1-2, with D possibly matching TRBD1 (6 bases). Trimming removed 7 bases at V and 6 bases at J, with 15 bases between. The CDR3 is 13 amino acids. CDR3 amino acids: CASNLGGLHGYTF. The CDR3 DNA reads TGTGCCAGCAACTTGGGGGGGCTGCATGGCTACACCTTC.

This clonotype was recorded at least ten times. The chain joins TRBV9 to TRBJ2-6; D gene unclear. Trimming stripped 0 bases from V and 4 bases from J, with 8 bases between. Per germline, CDR1 SGDLS and CDR2 YYNGEE. CDR3 length: 15 residues. The CDR3 is CASSVAAAGANVLTF. In DNA form, the CDR3 reads TGTGCCAGCAGCGTAGCGGCAGCCGGGGCCAACGTCCTGACTTTC.

J is TRBJ2-5 and V is TRBV7-3; D is unresolved. CDR3 length: 14 residues. Germline V lookup: CDR1 SGHTA, CDR2 FQGTGA. Trimming left V 6 bases short and J 5 bases short, with 16 bases between. Here the CDR3 reads CASSSSGRTETQYF. CDR3 DNA sequence: TGTGCCAGCAGTTCCTCGGGCCGGACGGAGACCCAGTACTTC.

This clonotype appeared a few times. The chain has TRBV4-1 and TRBJ2-1; 9 bases are a match to TRBD2. The germline V gene encodes CDR1 MGHRA and CDR2 YSYEKL. This CDR3 is built from 16 residues. Losses at the gene ends were 0 bases for V and 4 bases for J; bases not matched to a gene: 4. This CDR3 reads CASSQETTSGYNEQFF. The CDR3 DNA reads as TGCGCCAGCAGCCAAGAGACGACTAGCGGTTACAATGAGCAGTTCTTC.

This clonotype was seen a handful of times. This chain joins TRBV7-2 and TRBJ2-1; D assignment may be TRBD1 or TRBD2 (5 bases each). The CDR3 contains 17 residues. Trimming took 0 bases from V and 8 from J, leaving 20 bases between them. CDR1 is SGHTA and CDR2 is FQGNSA in the germline V gene. As DNA, the CDR3 is TGTGCCAGCAGCTTAGCAGGGTCTATCGGGACCTTCTATGAGCAGTTCTTC. This encodes CASSLAGSIGTFYEQFF.

The chain links TRBV20-1 to TRBJ1-2, with a possible D match to TRBD1 (6 bases). V lost 6 bases and J lost 4, with 21 bases in between. This CDR3 is built from 15 residues. Per the germline V gene, CDR1 is DFQATT and CDR2 is SNEGSKA (reference sequence). CDR3 amino acids: CSAVTRGAGPYGYTF. The CDR3 DNA reads TGCAGTGCGGTCACCAGGGGCGCGGGTCCCTATGGCTACACCTTC.

The V and J genes are TRBV11-3 and TRBJ2-2, with TRBD1 as a possible D gene (7 bases). CDR3 length: 16 amino acids. CDR1 and CDR2 from the germline V gene are SGHNT and YENEEA. Trimming took off 5 bases at V and 6 bases at J, with 19 bases between the two ends. The CDR3 nucleotides read TGTGCCAGCAGCCCTCGGGGAGGACAGGAGCCCGGGGAGCTGTTTTTT. Protein: CASSPRGGQEPGELFF.

The V and J genes are TRBV18 and TRBJ2-1, with TRBD2 identical over 10 bases. V lost 6 bases, J lost 1 base, and 9 bases stayed unmatched. The CDR3 spans 17 residues. Germline CDR1 KGHSH, CDR2 LQKENI. The CDR3 DNA is TGTGCCAGCTCTATAGCGGGAGGTGCGTTGTCCTACAATGAGCAGTTCTTC. It encodes CASSIAGGALSYNEQFF.

This chain uses TRBV6-5 with TRBJ1-3; D gene ambiguous. V was clipped by 5 bases and J by 4 bases, with 12 bases between them. This CDR3 comprises 14 residues. Germline CDR1 MNHEY, CDR2 SVGAGI. The DNA for the CDR3 is TGTGCCAGCAGTAATACGCCGGAAGGAAACACCATATATTTT. Translated: CASSNTPEGNTIYF.

The chain is built from TRBV20-1 and TRBJ2-5, with TRBD1 identical over 12 bases. The V and J ends lost 1 base and 2 bases, in that order; junction bases with no gene match: 5. The CDR3 runs 16 residues. The germline gives CDR1 DFQATT, CDR2 SNEGSKA (reference sequence). CDR3 sequence reads: CSARVTGQGAQETQYF. CDR3 sequence (DNA): TGCAGTGCTAGAGTGACGGGACAGGGGGCACAAGAGACCCAGTACTTC.

The chain joins TRBV12-3 or TRBV12-4 to TRBJ2-1; 16 bases line up with TRBD2. The V and J ends lost 6 bases and 9 bases, in that order; junction bases with no gene match: 17. The CDR3 length is 19 residues. Written as DNA, the CDR3 is TGTGCCAGCAGCTCCGGGACTAGCGGGAGGGCCGGGTATCTCGGTGAGCAGTTCTTC. It is translated as CASSSGTSGRAGYLGEQFF.

In regard to this clonotype: The junction shows a germline mismatch at one end, possibly a read error. The rearrangement uses TRBV5-6 and TRBJ2-7; 8 positions match TRBD1. The germline V gene encodes CDR1 SGHDT and CDR2 YYEEEE. This CDR3 contains 12 residues. The CDR3 sequence: CASSLGWTGNLF. DNA of the CDR3: TGTGCCAGCAGCTTGGGGTGGACAGGGAACCTTTTC. The variable domain in full, with the rest retrieved from reference TRBV5-6 and TRBJ2-7, is DAGVTQSPTHLIKTRGQQVTLRCSPKSGHDTVSWYQQALGQGPQFIFQYYEEEERQRGNFPDRFSGHQFPNYSSELNVNALLLGDSALYLCASSLGWTGNLFGPGTRLTVT.

The V and J genes are TRBV4-1 and TRBJ1-1; TRBD1 matches at 8 bases. The germline gives CDR1 MGHRA, CDR2 YSYEKL. CDR3 size: 16 residues. V dropped 3 bases and J dropped 8; count of bases not matched to a gene: 14. CDR3 in amino acids: CASSHAGGRAVREAFF. CDR3 coding DNA: TGCGCCAGCAGCCACGCAGGGGGCAGGGCCGTTAGGGAAGCTTTCTTT.

This clonotype turned up a few times. The gene calls are TRBV11-2 and TRBJ2-1; D is tentatively TRBD1 or TRBD2 (6 bases each). The germline V gene has CDR1 SGHAT and CDR2 FQNNGV. V shed 3 bases and J shed 2 bases, with 14 bases lying between them. The CDR3 contains 16 residues. The CDR3 DNA follows: TGTGCCAGCAGCTTTCCGGGGGCTGGTACCTACAATGAGCAGTTCTTC. Protein: CASSFPGAGTYNEQFF.

This sequence joins TRBV20-1 and TRBJ2-2; D remains ambiguous. Trimming left V 4 bases short and J 5 bases short, with 5 bases between. CDR3 length: 11 amino acids. Germline V gives CDR1 DFQATT, CDR2 SNEGSKA (reference sequence). The CDR3 coding sequence is TGCAGTGCTACTGGGACCGGGGAGCTGTTTTTT. Amino acids: CSATGTGELFF.

This clonotype was seen a handful of times. This CDR3 is CASSQEVLDSKAATNEKLFF. The CDR3 DNA follows: TGCGCCAGCAGCCAAGAAGTACTGGACAGCAAGGCTGCAACTAATGAAAAACTGTTTTTT. J is TRBJ1-4 and V is TRBV4-3, with D possibly being TRBD1 (6 bases). V shed 0 bases and J shed 0 bases, with 20 bases lying between them. From germline, CDR1 is LGHNA and CDR2 YSLEER. The CDR3 totals 20 residues.

The table lists this clonotype with a few counts. V and J are TRBV24-1 and TRBJ2-3; D unclear. The V and J ends lost 4 bases and 1 base respectively, with 11 bases between them. Germline V gives CDR1 KGHDR, CDR2 SFDVKD. This CDR3 region has 15 residues. For the CDR3, the DNA is TGTGCCACCAGTGAGGGGTCCAAACGCACAGATACGCAGTATTTT. Residues: CATSEGSKRTDTQYF.

The V and J genes are TRBV3-1 and TRBJ2-7, with 9 bases matching TRBD1. The CDR3 consists of 14 residues. With 5 bases clipped from V and 3 bases from J, the junction kept 5 bases outside the gene matches. From germline, CDR1 is LGHDT and CDR2 YNNKEL (reference sequence). The chain's CDR3 is CASSWGQGFYEQYF. DNA for the CDR3: TGTGCCAGCAGCTGGGGACAGGGATTCTACGAGCAGTACTTC.

This clonotype was seen a few times. The rearrangement uses TRBV7-9 and TRBJ2-1; 12 nucleotides align to TRBD2. This CDR3 contains 19 residues. Germline loops: CDR1 SEHNR, CDR2 FQNEAQ (reference sequence). V was clipped by 3 bases and J by 0 bases; unmatched bases: 9. CDR3 region: CASSFKTSGGWSSYNEQFF. The CDR3 DNA sequence: TGTGCCAGCAGCTTTAAGACTAGCGGGGGTTGGAGCTCCTACAATGAGCAGTTCTTC.

This chain uses TRBV24-1 with TRBJ1-6; 7 positions match TRBD1. Germline trimming cut 9 bases from V and 7 bases from J; bases unmatched to any gene: 8. Germline-derived CDR1 and CDR2 are KGHDR and SFDVKD. This CDR3 is 14 amino acids long. The CDR3, as DNA: TGTGCCACCCAGCCCGGGACAGCGAATTCACCCCTCCACTTT. Residues: CATQPGTANSPLHF.